These T cell receptor beta chains were read from a single sample in a study of T-cell reconstitution after alpha-beta-depleted transplantation in children. TCRdb re-called the PCR reads through MiXCR, storing one row per CDR3 protein. This table holds some 500,000 distinct CDR3 sequences, around a third found once. Sequences were derived from PBMCs from the stem cell graft donor, sampled from the stem cell graft. Receptors originate from a human donor who donated a stem cell graft to a child with aplastic anemia. Each CDR3 is given with its conserved first and last residue. D genes are given only for firm matches. Clone size is given for some rows only: seen once, a few or many times, or a class if the clone is expanded.

TRBJ2-2,TRBV29-1,.,.,CSVDKAGANTGELFF,TGCAGCGTTGATAAGGCAGGAGCGAACACCGGGGAGCTGTTTTTT
TRBJ1-5,TRBV27,.,.,CASSPGTRDQPQHF,TGTGCCAGCAGCCCCGGGACACGAGATCAGCCCCAGCATTTT
TRBJ2-7,TRBV5-1,.,.,CASSWPRASSYEQYF,TGCGCCAGCAGCTGGCCCCGGGCGAGCTCCTACGAGCAGTACTTC
TRBJ2-1,TRBV5-4,.,TRBD1,CASSLIIRTGDNEQFF,TGTGCCAGCAGCTTAATCATTCGGACAGGCGACAATGAGCAGTTCTTC
TRBJ2-1,TRBV12-3/TRBV12-4,.,.,CASSFGRRDEQFF,TGTGCCAGCAGTTTTGGACGCCGGGATGAGCAGTTCTTC
TRBJ2-1,TRBV29-1,.,.,CSVEGEVGNEQFF,TGCAGCGTTGAGGGAGAAGTAGGGAATGAGCAGTTCTTC
TRBJ2-1,TRBV13,once,.,CASSLSRGEQFF,TGTGCCAGCAGCCTTTCCCGAGGTGAGCAGTTCTTC
TRBJ1-2,TRBV11-2,.,.,CASSLLGLQSYGYTF,TGTGCCAGCAGCTTATTGGGCTTACAGAGCTATGGCTACACCTTC
TRBJ1-1,TRBV18,.,.,CASFQGWGTEAFF,TGTGCCAGCTTCCAGGGTTGGGGCACTGAAGCTTTCTTT
TRBJ2-1,TRBV9,.,.,CASSVAGGMRYNEQFF,TGTGCCAGCAGCGTAGCGGGTGGGATGAGGTACAATGAGCAGTTCTTC
TRBJ2-2,TRBV5-5,.,TRBD1,CASRAQGAGELFF,TGTGCCAGCAGGGCGCAGGGGGCCGGGGAGCTGTTTTTT
TRBJ1-5,TRBV15,few,.,CATSRVVGTGNQPQHF,TGTGCCACCAGCAGAGTGGTAGGGACGGGCAATCAGCCCCAGCATTTT
TRBJ2-1,TRBV20-1,few,TRBD2,CSACLAGGVGSSYNEQFF,TGCAGTGCTTGTCTAGCGGGAGGGGTGGGTAGCTCCTACAATGAGCAGTTCTTC
TRBJ2-1,TRBV5-1,few,.,CASSLAVGSGEQFF,TGCGCCAGCAGCTTGGCCGTCGGATCGGGAGAGCAGTTCTTC
TRBJ1-6,TRBV5-1,few,.,CASSFGVQDGSPLHF,TGCGCCAGCAGCTTTGGCGTTCAGGACGGCTCACCCCTCCACTTT
TRBJ2-1,TRBV6-5,.,.,CASSYLFAPTNTYNEQFF,TGTGCCAGCAGTTATTTATTCGCCCCGACCAATACCTACAATGAGCAGTTCTTC
TRBJ1-2,TRBV7-8,.,.,CASSLEIPAFRGYTF,TGTGCCAGCAGCTTAGAAATTCCAGCCTTCAGAGGCTACACCTTC
TRBJ1-4,TRBV3-1,.,.,CASSQDRVRAANEKLFF,TGTGCCAGCAGCCAAGATCGAGTGAGGGCAGCGAATGAAAAACTGTTTTTT
TRBJ2-2,TRBV7-2,.,TRBD2,CASRVTSGSHTGELFF,TGTGCCAGCAGGGTGACTAGCGGGAGTCACACCGGGGAGCTGTTTTTT
TRBJ2-2,TRBV4-3,few,.,CASSQGVGTGELFF,TGCGCCAGCAGCCAAGGAGTGGGCACCGGGGAGCTGTTTTTT
TRBJ2-1,TRBV11-1,.,TRBD2,CASSLEGKRGSSYNEQFF,TGTGCCAGCAGCTTAGAAGGGAAGCGGGGGAGCTCCTACAATGAGCAGTTCTTC
TRBJ2-1,TRBV20-1,.,.,CSARLTSGNNEQFF,TGCAGTGCTCGATTGACCAGCGGCAACAATGAGCAGTTCTTC
TRBJ2-3,TRBV7-2,.,.,CASSLFARAAGTDTQYF,TGTGCCAGCAGCTTATTCGCGCGGGCCGCTGGCACAGATACGCAGTATTTT
TRBJ1-1,TRBV14,.,.,CASSQETTMNTEAFF,TGTGCCAGCAGCCAAGAGACGACAATGAACACTGAAGCTTTCTTT
TRBJ1-1,TRBV7-9,.,TRBD1,CASSFEGARTEAFF,TGTGCCAGCAGCTTTGAGGGGGCTCGAACCGAAGCTTTCTTT
TRBJ2-3,TRBV7-2,few,TRBD2,CASSFTSGGSDTQYF,TGTGCCAGCAGCTTCACTAGCGGGGGGTCAGATACGCAGTATTTT
TRBJ1-1,TRBV9,few,.,CASSPAGQNTEAFF,TGTGCCAGCAGCCCAGCGGGACAGAACACTGAAGCTTTCTTT
TRBJ2-3,TRBV4-3,few,.,CASSQAPGTQYF,TGCGCCAGCAGCCAAGCTCCGGGTACGCAGTATTTT
TRBJ1-2,TRBV6-5,.,.,CASSYSLSGAPNYGYTF,TGTGCCAGCAGTTACTCGTTGTCAGGGGCACCCAACTATGGCTACACCTTC
TRBJ2-5,TRBV30,.,.,CAWSTDTRKGTQYF,TGTGCCTGGAGTACCGACACCCGAAAGGGGACCCAGTACTTC
TRBJ2-1,TRBV29-1,.,.,CSVESTSYNEQFF,TGCAGCGTTGAATCCACTTCATACAATGAGCAGTTCTTC
TRBJ2-3,TRBV29-1,few,.,CSVTINLADTQYF,TGCAGCGTCACTATCAATCTGGCAGATACGCAGTATTTT
TRBJ2-6,TRBV7-2,few,.,CASSRQSSGANVLTF,TGTGCCAGCAGCCGACAGAGCTCTGGGGCCAACGTCCTGACTTTC
TRBJ2-2,TRBV12-3/TRBV12-4,.,TRBD1,CASSLVGTGGITGELFF,TGTGCCAGCAGTTTAGTAGGGACAGGAGGTATCACCGGGGAGCTGTTTTTT
TRBJ1-1,TRBV6-5,few,.,CASSYRVQGPTPVAFF,TGTGCCAGCAGTTACAGAGTCCAGGGCCCAACCCCTGTAGCTTTCTTT
TRBJ2-1,TRBV6-2/TRBV6-3,.,TRBD2,CASSLYSGSTYNEQFF,TGTGCCAGCAGTCTCTATAGCGGGAGTACCTACAATGAGCAGTTCTTC
TRBJ1-3,TRBV7-6,.,TRBD1,CASSLQGVGGNTIYF,TGTGCCAGCAGCCTTCAGGGGGTTGGTGGAAACACCATATATTTT
TRBJ2-2,TRBV5-1,few,TRBD1,CASSLGTGVTGELFF,TGCGCCAGCAGCCTGGGGACAGGAGTCACCGGGGAGCTGTTTTTT
TRBJ2-3,TRBV5-1,.,.,CATTPRGLDTDTQYF,TGCGCCACCACGCCCCGGGGCCTTGACACAGATACGCAGTATTTT
TRBJ2-3,TRBV7-2,few,TRBD1,CASSQGAQPDTQYF,TGTGCCAGCAGCCAGGGGGCACAGCCAGATACGCAGTATTTT